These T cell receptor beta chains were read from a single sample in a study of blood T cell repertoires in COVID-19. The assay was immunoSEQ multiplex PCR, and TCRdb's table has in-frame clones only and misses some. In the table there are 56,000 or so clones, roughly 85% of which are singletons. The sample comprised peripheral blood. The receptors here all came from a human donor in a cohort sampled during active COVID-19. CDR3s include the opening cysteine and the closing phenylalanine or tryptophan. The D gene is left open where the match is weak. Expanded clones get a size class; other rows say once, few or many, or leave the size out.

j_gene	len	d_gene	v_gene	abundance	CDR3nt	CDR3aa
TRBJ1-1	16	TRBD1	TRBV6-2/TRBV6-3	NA	TGTGCCAGCAGTTACTTGCCGGGCGGGACAGGGACTGAAGCTTTCTTT	CASSYLPGGTGTEAFF
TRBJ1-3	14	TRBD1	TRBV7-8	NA	TGTGCCAGCAGCCTCCGGGACAGCGGAAACACCATATATTTT	CASSLRDSGNTIYF
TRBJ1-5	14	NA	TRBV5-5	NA	TGTGCCAGCAGCCCTGGGGGGTACAGCCAGCCCCAGCATTTT	CASSPGGYSQPQHF
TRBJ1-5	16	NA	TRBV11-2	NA	TGTGCCAGCAGCTTAGATTCAGGGCTGACGAATCAGCCCCAGCATTTT	CASSLDSGLTNQPQHF
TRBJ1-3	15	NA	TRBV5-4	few	TGTGCCAGCAGCCACAGGGTTGGGCTCTCAAACACCATATATTTT	CASSHRVGLSNTIYF
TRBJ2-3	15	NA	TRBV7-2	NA	TGTGCCAGCAGCCCCTGGGTAGTACCGGGAGATACGCAGTATTTT	CASSPWVVPGDTQYF
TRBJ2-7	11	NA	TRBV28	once	TGTGCCAGCAGTCTGGACACCACGGTGTACTTC	CASSLDTTVYF
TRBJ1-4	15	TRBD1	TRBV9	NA	TGTGCCAGCAGCGGAACCGGGACAGCTTATGAAAAACTGTTTTTT	CASSGTGTAYEKLFF
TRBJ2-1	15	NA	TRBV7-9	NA	TGTGCCAGCAGCTTAGTCGGGGGACTCAACAATGAGCAGTTCTTC	CASSLVGGLNNEQFF
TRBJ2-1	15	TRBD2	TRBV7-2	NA	TGTGCCAGCAGCCCTGAACGGACTAGCTTCAATGAGCAGTTCTTC	CASSPERTSFNEQFF
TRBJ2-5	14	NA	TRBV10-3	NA	TGTGCCATCAGTGCCGCAGGGGTCGGAGAGACCCAGTACTTC	CAISAAGVGETQYF
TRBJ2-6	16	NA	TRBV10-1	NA	TGCGCCAGCAGTGGGAGGACAGCCTCTGGGGCCAACGTCCTGACTTTC	CASSGRTASGANVLTF
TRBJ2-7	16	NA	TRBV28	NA	TGTGCCAGCAGTTTAAATTGGGACTTGAGACTCTACGAGCAGTACTTC	CASSLNWDLRLYEQYF
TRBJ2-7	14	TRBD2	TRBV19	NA	TGTGCCAGTACCGGGACTAGCGGTATCGACGAGCAGTACTTC	CASTGTSGIDEQYF
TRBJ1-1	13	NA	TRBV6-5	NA	TGTGCCAGCAGGCGGACTTTGAACACTGAAGCTTTCTTT	CASRRTLNTEAFF
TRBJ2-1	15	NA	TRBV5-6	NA	TGTGCCAGCAGCCAGGGGTTTTGGATCGCCGATGAGCAGTTCTTC	CASSQGFWIADEQFF
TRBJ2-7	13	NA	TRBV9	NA	TGTGCCAGCAGCGACGGGTTCTCCTACGAGCAGTACTTC	CASSDGFSYEQYF
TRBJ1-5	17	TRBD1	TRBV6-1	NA	TGTGCCAGCAGTGAAGCGATTGGGACAGGGGGCAATCAGCCCCAGCATTTT	CASSEAIGTGGNQPQHF
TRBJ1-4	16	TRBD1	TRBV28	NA	TGTGCCAGCAGTCCCTCAGGGGGGCTTGTAAGGGAAAAACTGTTTTTT	CASSPSGGLVREKLFF
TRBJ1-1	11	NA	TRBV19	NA	TGTGCCAGTAGTATTACAGGGTGGGCTTTCTTT	CASSITGWAFF
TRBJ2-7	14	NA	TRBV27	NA	TGTGCCAGCAGTTCAAGACTGGGGCCTTACGAGCAGTACTTC	CASSSRLGPYEQYF
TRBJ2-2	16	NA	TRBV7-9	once	TGTGCCAGCAGCCGAGGGCCCGGGTCCGGTGCCGGGGAGCTGTTTTTT	CASSRGPGSGAGELFF
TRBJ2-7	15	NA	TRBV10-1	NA	TGCGCCAGCAGTGAGTCAAGCCCGGAGGGGAACGAGCAGTACTTC	CASSESSPEGNEQYF
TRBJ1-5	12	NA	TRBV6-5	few	TGTGCCAGCAGTTCGGCGGGTCAGCCCCAGCATTTT	CASSSAGQPQHF
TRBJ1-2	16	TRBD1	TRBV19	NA	TGTGCCAGTAGTAATGGACGGGACAGGGGGCTTCACGGCTACACCTTC	CASSNGRDRGLHGYTF
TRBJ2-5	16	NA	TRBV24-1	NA	TGTGCCACCAGTGATGTTACAGGATCTGCAAAAGAGACCCAGTACTTC	CATSDVTGSAKETQYF
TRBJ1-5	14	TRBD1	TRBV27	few	TGTGCCAGCAGTGCTATCCGACAGGGCCAGCCCCAGCATTTT	CASSAIRQGQPQHF
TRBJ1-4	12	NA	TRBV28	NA	TGTGCCAGCAGTTTCCCGAATGAAAAACTGTTTTTT	CASSFPNEKLFF
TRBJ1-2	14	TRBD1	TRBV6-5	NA	TGTGCCAGCACCCGGACAGGTTCCGACTATGGCTACACCTTC	CASTRTGSDYGYTF
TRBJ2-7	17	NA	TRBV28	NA	TGTGCCAGCAGTTGGGGCCCCGGGGGGCTCCGGACCTACGAGCAGTACTTC	CASSWGPGGLRTYEQYF
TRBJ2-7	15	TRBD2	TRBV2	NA	TGTGCCAGCAGTCCTTGGACTAGCGGGAGGGACGAGCAGTACTTC	CASSPWTSGRDEQYF
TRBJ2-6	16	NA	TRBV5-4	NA	TGTGCCAGCAGCTTGGGAGTAAGCTCTGGGGCCAACGTCCTGACTTTC	CASSLGVSSGANVLTF
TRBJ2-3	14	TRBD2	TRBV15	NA	TGTGCCACCAGCAGGGCGGGAGAGACAGATACGCAGTATTTT	CATSRAGETDTQYF
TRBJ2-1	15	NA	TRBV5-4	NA	TGTGCCAGCAGCTTACAGGGACGGGGACCCAATGAGCAGTTCTTC	CASSLQGRGPNEQFF
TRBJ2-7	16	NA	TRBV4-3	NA	TGCGCCAGCAGCCAGGAACAGTCCGTTAGCTCCTACGAGCAGTACTTC	CASSQEQSVSSYEQYF
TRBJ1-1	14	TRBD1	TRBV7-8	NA	TGTGCCAGCAGCCCGGGACAGGGGATCACTGAAGCTTTCTTT	CASSPGQGITEAFF
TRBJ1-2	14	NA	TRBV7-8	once	TGTGCCAGCAGCCTAGGGGTGGGGGACTTGGGCTACACCTTC	CASSLGVGDLGYTF
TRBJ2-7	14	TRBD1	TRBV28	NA	TGTGCCAGCAGTTTTGGACAGGGGGCCAACGAGCAGTACTTC	CASSFGQGANEQYF
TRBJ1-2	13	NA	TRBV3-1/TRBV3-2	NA	TGTGCCAGCAGCTCCGGACAGAACTATGGCTACACCTTC	CASSSGQNYGYTF
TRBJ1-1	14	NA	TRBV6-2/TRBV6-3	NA	TGTGCCAGCAGTTACGGCAACATGAACACTGAAGCTTTCTTT	CASSYGNMNTEAFF
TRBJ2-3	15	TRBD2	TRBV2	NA	TGTGCCAGCAGTTTGCGGACTAGCGGCACAGATACGCAGTATTTT	CASSLRTSGTDTQYF
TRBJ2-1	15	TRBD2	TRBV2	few	TGTGCCAGCAGGGGACTAGCGGGAGGGAAGGGTGAGCAGTTCTTC	CASRGLAGGKGEQFF
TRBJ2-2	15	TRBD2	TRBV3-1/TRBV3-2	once	TGTGCCAGCAGCCCGGGACTAGCGCAGACCGGGGAGCTGTTTTTT	CASSPGLAQTGELFF
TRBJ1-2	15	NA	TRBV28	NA	TGTGCCAGCAGTTTATTTTCCCGGGATCCTTATGGCTACACCTTC	CASSLFSRDPYGYTF
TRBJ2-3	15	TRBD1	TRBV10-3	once	TGTGCCATCAGCGGCCGGGACAGGGGCACAGATACGCAGTATTTT	CAISGRDRGTDTQYF
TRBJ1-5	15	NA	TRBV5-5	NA	TGTGCCAGCAGCCTACAGGGCTATAGCAATCAGCCCCAGCATTTT	CASSLQGYSNQPQHF
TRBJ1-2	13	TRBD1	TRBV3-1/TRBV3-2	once	TGTGCCAGCAGCCACCCGGACAGGGATGGCTACACCTTC	CASSHPDRDGYTF
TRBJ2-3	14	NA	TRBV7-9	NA	TGTGCCAGCAGCTTAGCATTCGGGGGAGATACGCAGTATTTT	CASSLAFGGDTQYF
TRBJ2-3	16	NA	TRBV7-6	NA	TGTGCCAGCAGCCCCTGGCTAGCAGCTAGCACAGATACGCAGTATTTT	CASSPWLAASTDTQYF
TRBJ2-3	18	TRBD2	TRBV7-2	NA	TGTGCCAGCAGCTTAGCCGGACTAGCGGGGACTAGCACAGATACGCAGTATTTT	CASSLAGLAGTSTDTQYF
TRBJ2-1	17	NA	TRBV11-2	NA	TGTGCCAGCAGCTTAGAAGGGGGAGGGTACCCTACCAATGAGCAGTTCTTC	CASSLEGGGYPTNEQFF
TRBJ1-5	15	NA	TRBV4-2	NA	TGTGCCAGCAGCCAAGAGAGGGCAGGCAATCAGCCCCAGCATTTT	CASSQERAGNQPQHF
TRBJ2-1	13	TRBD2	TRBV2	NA	TGTGCCAGCAGAACTAGCGACTACAATGAGCAGTTCTTC	CASRTSDYNEQFF
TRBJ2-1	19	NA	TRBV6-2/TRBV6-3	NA	TGTGCCAGCAGTTACTCGAAAGCCTACAGGGTCGGCCACTACAATGAGCAGTTCTTC	CASSYSKAYRVGHYNEQFF
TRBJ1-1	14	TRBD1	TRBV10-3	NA	TGTGCCATCAGTCTGGACAGGGACAACACTGAAGCTTTCTTT	CAISLDRDNTEAFF